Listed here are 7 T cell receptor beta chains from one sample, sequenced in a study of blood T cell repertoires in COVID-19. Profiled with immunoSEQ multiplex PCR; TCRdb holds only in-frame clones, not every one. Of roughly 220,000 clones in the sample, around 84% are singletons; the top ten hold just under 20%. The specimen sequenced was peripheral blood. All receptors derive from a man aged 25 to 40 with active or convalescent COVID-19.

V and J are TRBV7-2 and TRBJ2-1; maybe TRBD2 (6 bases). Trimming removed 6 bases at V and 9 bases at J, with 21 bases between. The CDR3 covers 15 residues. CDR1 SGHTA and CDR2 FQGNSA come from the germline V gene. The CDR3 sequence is CASREGTRSVVEQFF. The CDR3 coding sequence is TGTGCCAGCAGGGAGGGGACTCGTTCAGTGGTTGAGCAGTTCTTC.

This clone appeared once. Written as DNA, the CDR3 is TGCAGCGTTGTGGCGGGGGGTGGGAACATTCAGTACTTC. Its translation: CSVVAGGGNIQYF. The chain has TRBV29-1 and TRBJ2-4; TRBD2 matches 8 bases. The CDR3 is 13 residues long. Germline CDR1 SQVTM, CDR2 ANQGSEA. Losses at the gene ends were 4 bases for V and 7 bases for J; bases not matched to a gene: 6.

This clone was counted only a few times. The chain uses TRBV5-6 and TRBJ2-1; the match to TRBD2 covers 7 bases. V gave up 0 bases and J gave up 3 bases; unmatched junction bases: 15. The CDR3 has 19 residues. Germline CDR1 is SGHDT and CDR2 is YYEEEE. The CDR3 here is CASSLGGLADPRIYNEQFF. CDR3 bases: TGTGCCAGCAGCTTGGGAGGGCTAGCGGACCCTCGGATCTACAATGAGCAGTTCTTC. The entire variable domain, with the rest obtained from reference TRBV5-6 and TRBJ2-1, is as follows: DAGVTQSPTHLIKTRGQQVTLRCSPKSGHDTVSWYQQALGQGPQFIFQYYEEEERQRGNFPDRFSGHQFPNYSSELNVNALLLGDSALYLCASSLGGLADPRIYNEQFFGPGTRLTVL.

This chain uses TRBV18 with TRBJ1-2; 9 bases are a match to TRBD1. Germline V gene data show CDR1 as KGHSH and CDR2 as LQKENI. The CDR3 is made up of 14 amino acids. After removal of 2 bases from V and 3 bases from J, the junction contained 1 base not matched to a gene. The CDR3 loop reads CASSPTGGDYGYTF. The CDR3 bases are TGTGCCAGCTCACCAACAGGGGGCGACTATGGCTACACCTTC.

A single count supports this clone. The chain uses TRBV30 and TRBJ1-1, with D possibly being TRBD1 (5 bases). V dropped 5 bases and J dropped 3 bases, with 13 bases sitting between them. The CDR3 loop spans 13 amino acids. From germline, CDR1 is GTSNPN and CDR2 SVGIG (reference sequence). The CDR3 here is CAWSQGKDTEAFF. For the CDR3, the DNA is TGTGCCTGGTCGCAGGGTAAAGACACTGAAGCTTTCTTT.

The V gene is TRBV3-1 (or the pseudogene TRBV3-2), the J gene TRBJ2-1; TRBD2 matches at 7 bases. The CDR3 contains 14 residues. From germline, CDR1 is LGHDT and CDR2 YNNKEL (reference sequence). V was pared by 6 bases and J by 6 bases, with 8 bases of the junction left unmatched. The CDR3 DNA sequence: TGTGCCAGCAGTCCAAGGGCTAGCGGCAATGAGCAGTTCTTC. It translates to CASSPRASGNEQFF.

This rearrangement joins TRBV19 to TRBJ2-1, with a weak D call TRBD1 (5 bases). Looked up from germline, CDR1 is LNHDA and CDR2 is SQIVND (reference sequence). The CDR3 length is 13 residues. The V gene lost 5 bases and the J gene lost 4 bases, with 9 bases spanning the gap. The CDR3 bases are TGTGCCAGTAGTTTCAGACAGTACAATGAGCAGTTCTTC. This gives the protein CASSFRQYNEQFF.